This TCR beta chain was recovered during a study of T-cell memory formation after mild COVID-19. Study as a whole: TCR clusters mostly belonged to single donors.

This clonotype occurred many times. TCRdb redid the calling of the 5' RACE reads with MiXCR, one entry per CDR3 protein. The data show roughly 170,000 distinct CDR3 sequences, roughly 18% seen once. Trimming removed 2 bases from V and 7 bases from J, with 3 bases in between. The CDR3 sequence is 11 residues long. Per the germline V gene, CDR1 is SGHRS and CDR2 is YFSETQ. The rearrangement joins TRBV5-1 to TRBJ2-2, with D unresolved. This receptor was identified in a man younger than 35 who had mild COVID-19 (a few samples of this study predate the infection). Cell type and time point are not known. Sequencing used PBMCs or a T cell subset sorted from them (not recorded which). The CDR3 loop reads CASSFYGELFF. The CDR3 DNA reads TGCGCCAGCAGCTTTTACGGGGAGCTGTTTTTT.